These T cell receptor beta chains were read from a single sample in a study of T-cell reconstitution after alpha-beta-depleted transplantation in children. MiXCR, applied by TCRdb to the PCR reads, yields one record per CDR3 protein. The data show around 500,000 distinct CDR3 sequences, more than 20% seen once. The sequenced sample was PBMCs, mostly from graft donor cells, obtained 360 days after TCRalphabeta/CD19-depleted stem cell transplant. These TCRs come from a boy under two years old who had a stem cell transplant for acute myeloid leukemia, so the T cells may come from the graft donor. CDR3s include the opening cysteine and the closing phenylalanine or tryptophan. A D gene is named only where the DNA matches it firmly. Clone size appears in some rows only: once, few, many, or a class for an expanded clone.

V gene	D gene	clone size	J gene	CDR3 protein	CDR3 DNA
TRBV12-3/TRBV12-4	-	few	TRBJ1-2	CASNGRNYGYTF	TGTGCCAGCAACGGGCGTAACTATGGCTACACCTTC
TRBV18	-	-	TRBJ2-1	CASSPPFRDEQFF	TGTGCCAGCTCACCACCATTCAGGGATGAGCAGTTCTTC
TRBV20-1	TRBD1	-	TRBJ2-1	CSLLLWGQGNEQFF	TGCAGTCTCCTCTTGTGGGGACAGGGGAATGAGCAGTTCTTC
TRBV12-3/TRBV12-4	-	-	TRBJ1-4	CASSPPSDEKLFF	TGTGCCAGCAGCCCTCCCTCAGACGAAAAACTGTTTTTT
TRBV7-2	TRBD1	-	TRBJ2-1	CASSLSRQGPEMGNEQFF	TGTGCCAGCAGCTTGAGCCGACAGGGGCCGGAGATGGGGAATGAGCAGTTCTTC
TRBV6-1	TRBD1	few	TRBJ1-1	CASRTGTGVGNTEAFF	TGTGCCAGCAGAACCGGGACAGGGGTGGGCAACACTGAAGCTTTCTTT
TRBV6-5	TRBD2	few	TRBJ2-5	CASSYGTSWETQYF	TGTGCCAGCAGTTATGGGACTAGCTGGGAGACCCAGTACTTC
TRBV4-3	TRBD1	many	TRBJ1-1	CASSHGTENTEAFF	TGCGCCAGCAGCCATGGGACAGAGAACACTGAAGCTTTCTTT
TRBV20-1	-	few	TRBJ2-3	CSAPTPPHRDTQYF	TGCAGTGCTCCGACCCCCCCGCACAGGGATACGCAGTATTTT
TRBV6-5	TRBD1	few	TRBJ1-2	CASSHDRDRFRVSGYTF	TGTGCCAGCAGTCACGACCGGGACAGGTTCAGGGTTAGTGGCTACACCTTC
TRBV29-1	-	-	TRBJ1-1	CSVELVDTEAFF	TGCAGCGTTGAATTAGTCGACACTGAAGCTTTCTTT
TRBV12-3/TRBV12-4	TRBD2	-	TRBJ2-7	CASSLSSGGHEQYF	TGTGCCAGCAGTTTGAGCAGCGGGGGCCACGAGCAGTACTTC
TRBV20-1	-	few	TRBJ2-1	CSARRRRDEQFF	TGCAGTGCTAGGAGACGAAGGGATGAGCAGTTCTTC